This T cell receptor beta chain derives from a study of T cell repertoires in cytomegalovirus infection. Study at large: Both CMV infection and a matching HLA type were indicated by public TCR beta signatures.

The CDR3 runs 14 residues. The germline V gene encodes CDR1 SEHNR and CDR2 FQNEAQ (reference sequence). Deletions cut 1 base from V and 6 bases from J, with 12 bases between. TCRdb processed the reads anew with MiXCR; each CDR3 protein has one entry. The sample yields hundreds of thousands of distinct CDR3 sequences, 24% seen once. V and J are TRBV7-9 and TRBJ1-2; D not certain. The clonotype comes from a human donor in good health (CMV status not recorded). Some clones in this sample may be carry-over from other donors' samples. Sequenced sample: CD8+ T cells from PBMCs. For the CDR3, the DNA is TGTGCCAGCAGCTTAGAACGGCCCACGGATGGCTACACCTTC. Its translation: CASSLERPTDGYTF.